This entry concerns a single TCR beta chain. In the authors' workflow: The assay estimated nucleated cells by amplifying reference gene primers. Assay used: immunoSEQ multiplex PCR; TCRdb lists only in-frame clones, some missing. Clonal size and the V and J genes are those of that table, whereas D and trimming came from the DNA. The sample carries roughly 140,000 clones, about nine tenths recorded once. These data belong to a study of blood T cell repertoires in COVID-19. Study background: Samples came from the United States, Italy and Spain, spanning acute and convalescent COVID-19.

J was trimmed by 8 bases and V by 10 bases; bases with no gene match: 13. The length of the CDR3 is 14 residues. The TCR comes from an elderly woman with acute or convalescent COVID-19. J is TRBJ1-2 and V is TRBV5-3, with 11 bases matching TRBD1. TRBV5-3 falls under the ORF class, with uncertain function. The sample was peripheral blood. Here the CDR3 reads CAPTKDRGPQGYTF. DNA for the CDR3: TGTGCCCCAACGAAGGACAGGGGGCCGCAGGGCTACACCTTC.